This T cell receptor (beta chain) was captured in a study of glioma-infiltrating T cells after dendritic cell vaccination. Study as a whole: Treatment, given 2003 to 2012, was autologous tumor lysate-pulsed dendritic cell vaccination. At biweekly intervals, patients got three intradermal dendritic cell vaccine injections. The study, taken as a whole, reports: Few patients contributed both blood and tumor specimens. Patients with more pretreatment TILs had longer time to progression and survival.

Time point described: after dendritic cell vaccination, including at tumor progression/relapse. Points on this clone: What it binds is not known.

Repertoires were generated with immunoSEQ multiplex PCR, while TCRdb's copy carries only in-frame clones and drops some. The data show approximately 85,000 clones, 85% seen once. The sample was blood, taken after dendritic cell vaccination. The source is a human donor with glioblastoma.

CDR3 DNA sequence: TGTGCCAGTAGCCACCGACTGTATTTGAACAATCAGCCCCAGCATTTT. Protein sequence: CASSHRLYLNNQPQHF. The chain employs TRBV19 and TRBJ1-5; D uncertain. The V gene's germline CDR1 is LNHDA and CDR2 SQIVND (reference sequence). V lost 6 bases to trimming and J lost 3 bases, with 18 bases between them. CDR3 length equals 16 residues.